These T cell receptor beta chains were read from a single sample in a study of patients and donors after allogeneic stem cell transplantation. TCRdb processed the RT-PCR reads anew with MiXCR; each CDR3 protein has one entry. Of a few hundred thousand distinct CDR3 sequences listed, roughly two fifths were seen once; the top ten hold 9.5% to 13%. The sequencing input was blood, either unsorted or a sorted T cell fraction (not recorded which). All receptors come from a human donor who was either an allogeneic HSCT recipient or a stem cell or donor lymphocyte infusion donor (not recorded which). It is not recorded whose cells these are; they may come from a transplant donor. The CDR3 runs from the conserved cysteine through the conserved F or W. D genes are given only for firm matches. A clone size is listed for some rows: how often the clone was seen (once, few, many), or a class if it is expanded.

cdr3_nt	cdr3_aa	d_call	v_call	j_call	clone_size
TGTGCCAGCAGCCCCCTCGTCGGGACAGATACGCAGTATTTT	CASSPLVGTDTQYF	NA	TRBV7-9	TRBJ2-3	NA
TGTGCCAGCAGTGAAAGTGGCATCTTGAACACTGAAGCTTTCTTT	CASSESGILNTEAFF	NA	TRBV2	TRBJ1-1	NA
TGTGCCAGCAGCGTAGGCCCACCGGTCTCTGGAAACACCATATATTTT	CASSVGPPVSGNTIYF	NA	TRBV9	TRBJ1-3	few
TGCGCCAGCAGCCAGACCTCTGGGACAAACACGAACACCGGGGAGCTGTTTTTT	CASSQTSGTNTNTGELFF	NA	TRBV4-1	TRBJ2-2	few
TGTGCCAGCAGGGTTCGGGGGTCTGGCTACACCTTC	CASRVRGSGYTF	NA	TRBV28	TRBJ1-2	NA
TGTGCCAGCGGGACCGATTCACCCCTCCACTTT	CASGTDSPLHF	NA	TRBV3-1	TRBJ1-6	NA
TGCAGTGCCCGGGGACAGCACTACGAGCAGTACTTC	CSARGQHYEQYF	TRBD1	TRBV20-1	TRBJ2-7	NA
TGTGCCAGCAGCTTGGGCCCGGGGAAGGCGGCTGGAAACACCATATATTTT	CASSLGPGKAAGNTIYF	NA	TRBV5-5	TRBJ1-3	NA
TGTGCCAGCAGTTACTCGGGCCGAGAAAAACTGTTTTTT	CASSYSGREKLFF	NA	TRBV6-5	TRBJ1-4	NA
TGTGCCATCAGTGAGCGGGGCCCTCCAACTAATGAAAAACTGTTTTTT	CAISERGPPTNEKLFF	NA	TRBV10-3	TRBJ1-4	NA
TGCAGTGCTAGAGATCTCAGGGTTTACGAGCAGTACTTC	CSARDLRVYEQYF	NA	TRBV20-1	TRBJ2-7	few
TGCAGTGCTAGAGGACAGGGGGGTGACTATGGCTACACCTTC	CSARGQGGDYGYTF	TRBD1	TRBV20-1	TRBJ1-2	few
TGTGCCAGCAGCCCGGTGCTCTTGGACCAAACGACAGGGGCTGGGGCCAACGTCCTGACTTTC	CASSPVLLDQTTGAGANVLTF	TRBD1	TRBV7-9	TRBJ2-6	NA
TGCAGTGCCAGATCCAGAAACTATGGCTACACCTTC	CSARSRNYGYTF	NA	TRBV20-1	TRBJ1-2	NA
TGCAGTGCTACCGGGACACAGAACACTGAAGCTTTCTTT	CSATGTQNTEAFF	NA	TRBV20-1	TRBJ1-1	few
TGTGCCATCAGTAATTATCTACCGGGACGTGGCGATGGCTACACCTTC	CAISNYLPGRGDGYTF	NA	TRBV10-3	TRBJ1-2	NA
TGTGCCAGCAGTTACTCCCGGGCGGCTCTGGGCCAGCCCCAGCATTTT	CASSYSRAALGQPQHF	NA	TRBV6-2/TRBV6-3	TRBJ1-5	few
TGTGCCAGCAGTTTATCAGGGCTACACGCCTCAAATCAGCCCCAGCATTTT	CASSLSGLHASNQPQHF	NA	TRBV27	TRBJ1-5	NA
TGTGCCAGCAGCCATGCTAGCGGAACAGATACGCAGTATTTT	CASSHASGTDTQYF	TRBD2	TRBV3-1	TRBJ2-3	few
TGCGCCAGCAGCTCCGGGGTAGCGGGGGCTCGGGGCACAGATACGCAGTATTTT	CASSSGVAGARGTDTQYF	TRBD2	TRBV5-1	TRBJ2-3	NA
TGTGCCACCTCTCAGGGGTACTACGAGCAGTACTTC	CATSQGYYEQYF	NA	TRBV28	TRBJ2-7	once
TGCGCCAGCAGCTTGGGGACAGGGGTCTATGGCTACACCTTC	CASSLGTGVYGYTF	TRBD1	TRBV5-1	TRBJ1-2	NA
TGTGCCAGCAGTTCCCACGGGAAATTGAACACTGAAGCTTTCTTT	CASSSHGKLNTEAFF	NA	TRBV12-3/TRBV12-4	TRBJ1-1	NA
TGTGCCAGCAGTGGGGGACTCCGGGAGACCCAGTACTTC	CASSGGLRETQYF	NA	TRBV12-3/TRBV12-4	TRBJ2-5	few
TGTGCCAGCAGCCTCGGACCAACGGCAGGTTCACCCCTCCACTTT	CASSLGPTAGSPLHF	NA	TRBV3-1	TRBJ1-6	NA
TGTGCCAGCAGCTTAGTATCGGGCACCTCAAACGCTGGGGCCAACGTCCTGACTTTC	CASSLVSGTSNAGANVLTF	NA	TRBV7-9	TRBJ2-6	few
TGCGCCAGCAGCTTGGCGGACAGGGGGCGTATTTACAATGAGCAGTTCTTC	CASSLADRGRIYNEQFF	TRBD1	TRBV5-1	TRBJ2-1	NA